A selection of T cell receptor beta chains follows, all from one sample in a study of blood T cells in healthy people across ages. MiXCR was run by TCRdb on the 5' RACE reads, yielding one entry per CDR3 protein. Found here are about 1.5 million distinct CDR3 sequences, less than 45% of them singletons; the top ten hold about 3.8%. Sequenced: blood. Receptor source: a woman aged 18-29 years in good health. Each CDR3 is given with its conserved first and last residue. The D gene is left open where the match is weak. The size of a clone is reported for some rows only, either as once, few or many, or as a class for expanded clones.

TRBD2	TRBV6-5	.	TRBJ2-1	CASSSSGGWSYNEQFF	TGTGCCAGCAGTTCTAGCGGGGGATGGTCCTACAATGAGCAGTTCTTC
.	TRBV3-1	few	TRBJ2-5	CASSQGLVGETQYF	TGTGCCAGCAGCCAAGGACTAGTGGGGGAGACCCAGTACTTC
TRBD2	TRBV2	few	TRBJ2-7	CASSETSGRGEQYF	TGTGCCAGCAGTGAGACTAGCGGGAGGGGCGAGCAGTACTTC
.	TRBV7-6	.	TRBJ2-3	CASSLSLAPDTQYF	TGTGCCAGCAGCTTAAGTCTGGCCCCGGATACGCAGTATTTT
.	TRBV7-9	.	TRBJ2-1	CAGSPQGDLSETQFF	TGTGCCGGCAGTCCTCAGGGAGACTTGAGTGAGACCCAGTTCTTC
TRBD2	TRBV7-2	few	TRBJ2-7	CAIRGGRNNEQYF	TGTGCCATCCGGGGGGGAAGGAATAACGAGCAGTACTTC
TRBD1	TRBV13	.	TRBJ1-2	CASSSDRGHGYTF	TGTGCCAGCAGTTCAGACAGGGGGCATGGCTACACCTTC
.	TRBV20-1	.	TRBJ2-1	CSARDGRGQTYNEQFF	TGCAGTGCTAGGGATGGACGGGGCCAAACCTACAATGAGCAGTTCTTC
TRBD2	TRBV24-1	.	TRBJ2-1	CATSSGSGNEQLF	TGTGCCACCAGTAGCGGGAGTGGAAATGAGCAGCTCTTC
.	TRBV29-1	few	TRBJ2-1	CSVRGRSYSYNEQFF	TGCAGCGTTAGGGGCAGATCTTATTCCTACAATGAGCAGTTCTTC
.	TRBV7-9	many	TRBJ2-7	CASSPRDGSYEQYF	TGTGCCAGCAGCCCCCGGGACGGATCCTACGAGCAGTACTTC
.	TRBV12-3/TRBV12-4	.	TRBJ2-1	CASTWTVRDEQFF	TGTGCCAGCACCTGGACTGTTAGGGATGAGCAGTTCTTC
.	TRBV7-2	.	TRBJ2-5	CASSTTIAETQYF	TGTGCCAGCAGCACCACAATAGCGGAGACCCAGTACTTC
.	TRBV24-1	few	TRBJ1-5	CAPNAHGPSNQPQHF	TGTGCACCCAACGCCCACGGGCCTAGCAATCAGCCCCAGCATTTT
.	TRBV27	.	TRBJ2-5	CASSVDMTYQETQYF	TGTGCCAGCAGTGTGGACATGACCTACCAAGAGACCCAGTACTTC
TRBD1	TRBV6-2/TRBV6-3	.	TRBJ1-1	CASSSPGQARTEAFF	TGTGCCAGCAGTTCGCCCGGACAGGCTAGAACTGAAGCTTTCTTT
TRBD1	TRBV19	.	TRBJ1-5	CASSIGGQNQPQHF	TGTGCCAGTAGTATAGGGGGACAGAATCAGCCCCAGCATTTT
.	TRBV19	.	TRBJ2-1	CASSMVNMQFF	TGTGCCAGTAGTATGGTGAATATGCAGTTCTTC
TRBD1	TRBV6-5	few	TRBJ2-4	CASSVDRGPNIQYF	TGTGCCAGCAGTGTTGACAGGGGGCCGAACATTCAGTACTTC
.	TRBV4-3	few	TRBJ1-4	CASSQDRGRQNEKLFF	TGCGCCAGCAGCCAAGATAGGGGCAGACAGAATGAAAAACTGTTTTTT
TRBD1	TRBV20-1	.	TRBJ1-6	CSAPRRQGSPPLHF	TGCAGTGCTCCCCGGAGACAGGGGTCCCCGCCCCTCCACTTT
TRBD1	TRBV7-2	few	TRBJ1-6	CASSPDRGRNNSPLHF	TGTGCCAGCAGCCCGGACAGGGGGCGCAATAATTCACCCCTCCACTTT
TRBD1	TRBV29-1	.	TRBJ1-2	CSEWTGGGYGYTF	TGCAGCGAGTGGACAGGTGGGGGCTATGGCTACACCTTC
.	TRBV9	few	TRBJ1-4	CASSPSRDRPNEKLFF	TGTGCCAGCAGCCCCTCCAGGGACCGTCCAAATGAAAAACTGTTTTTT
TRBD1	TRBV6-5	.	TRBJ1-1	CASSRYRGDTEAFF	TGTGCCAGCAGTCGCTACAGGGGGGACACTGAAGCTTTCTTT
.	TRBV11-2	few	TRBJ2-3	CASSSSDFTQYF	TGTGCCAGCAGTTCCTCGGACTTCACGCAGTATTTT
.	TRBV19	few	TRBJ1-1	CATRDTEAFF	TGTGCCACCCGGGACACTGAAGCTTTCTTT
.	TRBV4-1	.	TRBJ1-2	CASSQATLKGYGYTF	TGCGCCAGCAGCCAAGCTACTTTGAAAGGCTATGGCTACACCTTC
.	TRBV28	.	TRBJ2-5	CASRPEIPWARETQYF	TGTGCCAGCAGACCGGAAATACCTTGGGCCCGGGAGACCCAGTACTTC
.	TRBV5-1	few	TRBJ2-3	CASSLQDSLTDTQYF	TGCGCCAGCAGCTTACAGGACAGCCTCACAGATACGCAGTATTTT
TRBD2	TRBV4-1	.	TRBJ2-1	CASSLSAGGSWDEQFF	TGCGCCAGCAGCCTTTCAGCGGGAGGGTCTTGGGATGAGCAGTTCTTC
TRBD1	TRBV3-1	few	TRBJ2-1	CASSMTGGEENEQFF	TGTGCCAGCTCTATGACAGGGGGCGAGGAGAATGAGCAGTTCTTC
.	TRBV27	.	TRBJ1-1	CASSLSPGSTEAFF	TGTGCCAGCAGTTTATCCCCAGGGTCCACTGAAGCTTTCTTT
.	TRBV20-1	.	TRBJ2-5	CSANIGVEQYF	TGCAGTGCCAATATCGGGGTTGAGCAGTACTTC
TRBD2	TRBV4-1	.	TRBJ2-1	CASSQEGRLAVDNEQFF	TGCGCCAGCAGCCAAGAGGGCCGACTAGCGGTTGACAATGAGCAGTTCTTC
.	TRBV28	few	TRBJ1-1	CAISLRGGVTEAFF	TGTGCCATTTCGCTACGTGGGGGGGTGACTGAAGCTTTCTTT
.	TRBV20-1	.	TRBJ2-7	CSAERSSSYEQYF	TGCAGTGCCGAACGTAGTAGCTCCTACGAGCAGTACTTC
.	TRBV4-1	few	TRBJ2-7	CASSDENGPSYEQYF	TGCGCCAGCAGCGACGAGAACGGACCTTCCTACGAGCAGTACTTC
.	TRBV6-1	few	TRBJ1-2	CASSIEGTSGYTF	TGTGCCAGCAGTATCGAAGGGACAAGTGGCTACACCTTC
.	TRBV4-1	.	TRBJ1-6	CASSQGLGVGRSPLHF	TGCGCCAGCAGCCAAGGTTTAGGGGTTGGGCGGTCACCCCTCCACTTT
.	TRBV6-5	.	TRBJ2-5	CASTSRDPYNEQYF	TGTGCCAGCACGAGCCGGGACCCGTACAATGAGCAGTACTTC
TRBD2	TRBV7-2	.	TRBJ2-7	CASRKTSGEYEQYF	TGTGCCAGCAGGAAGACTAGCGGGGAATACGAGCAGTACTTC
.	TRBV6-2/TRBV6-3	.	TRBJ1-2	CASSYSTGPYGYTF	TGTGCCAGCAGTTACTCGACCGGACCCTATGGCTACACCTTC
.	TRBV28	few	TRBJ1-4	CASRDGTVARGLFF	TGTGCCAGCAGGGACGGGACGGTGGCCAGGGGACTGTTTTTT
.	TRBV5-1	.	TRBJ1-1	CASSFTTVMNTEAFF	TGCGCCAGCAGCTTTACGACAGTGATGAACACTGAAGCTTTCTTT
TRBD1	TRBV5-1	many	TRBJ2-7	CASSPNPPGQGHYEQYF	TGCGCCAGCAGTCCAAATCCTCCGGGACAGGGGCACTACGAGCAGTACTTC
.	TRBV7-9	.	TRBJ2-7	CASSPPLQGYEQYF	TGTGCCAGCAGTCCACCTCTCCAGGGCTACGAGCAGTACTTC
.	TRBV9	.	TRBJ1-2	CASSVATTNRGGYTF	TGTGCCAGCAGCGTAGCTACCACAAACCGTGGCGGCTACACCTTC
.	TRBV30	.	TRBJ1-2	CAWSVSAGWVRGYTF	TGTGCCTGGAGTGTAAGCGCAGGGTGGGTGAGAGGCTACACCTTC
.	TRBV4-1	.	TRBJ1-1	CASSQPGLNTEAFF	TGCGCCAGCAGCCAACCGGGACTGAACACTGAAGCTTTCTTT
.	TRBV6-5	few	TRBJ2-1	CASSPLGRYNEQFF	TGTGCCAGCAGTCCCCTAGGCAGATACAATGAGCAGTTCTTC
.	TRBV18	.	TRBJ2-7	CASSPMYAQSSYEQYF	TGTGCCAGCTCACCTATGTACGCGCAGAGCTCCTACGAGCAGTACTTC
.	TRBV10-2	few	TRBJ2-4	CASRVGGWQYF	TGCGCCAGCAGGGTTGGGGGTTGGCAGTACTTC
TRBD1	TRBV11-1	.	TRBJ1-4	CASSLASGQANEKLFF	TGTGCCAGCAGCTTAGCGTCGGGACAGGCCAATGAAAAACTGTTTTTT
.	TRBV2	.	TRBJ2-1	CASKLGSNEQFF	TGTGCCAGCAAGTTGGGAAGCAATGAGCAGTTCTTC